This T cell receptor beta chain was documented in a study of graft-versus-host responses after intestinal transplantation. Whole-study context: Induction with anti-thymocyte globulin, then tacrolimus and steroids for 2 to 3 years, was given to all recipients. Overall study findings and caveats: Early post-transplant HvG declines tracked with peak circulating GvH clone levels. The presence of high graft-versus-host to host-versus-graft clonal ratios in allografts characterized patients with graft-donor T cell macrochimerism.

In the case of this clone: Antigen: not known.

Assay used: immunoSEQ multiplex PCR; TCRdb lists only in-frame clones, some missing. The sample has roughly 93,000 clones, around 90% seen once. The CDR3 covers 12 residues. The V gene's germline CDR1 is LNHDA and CDR2 SQIVND (reference sequence). With 11 bases removed from V and 4 bases from J, the gap between germline ends came to 9 bases. V usage is TRBV19 and J usage is TRBJ2-6, with D possibly being TRBD2 (7 bases). The sample here was unstimulated CD8+ T cells sorted from spleen or lymph node cells, taken before transplant. The TCR comes from a human donor who was the organ donor for an intestinal transplant. The CDR3 nucleotides are TGTGCCGCGGGGGCCGGGGCCAACGTCCTGACTTTC. This encodes CAAGAGANVLTF.